This TCR beta chain appears in the sequencing data of a study of shared clonotypes between healthy human individuals. Trimming took off 3 bases at V and 0 bases at J, with 12 bases between the two ends. This CDR3 comprises 15 residues. Germline lookup yields CDR1 LNHDA and CDR2 SQIVND (reference sequence). It was 200 to 250 ng DNA, 30,000 or so T cell genomes, that sorted-subset replicate PCRs used. Sequenced by immunoSEQ multiplex PCR; TCRdb stores in-frame clones only, minus some. This sample has 2,500,000 or so clones, with roughly 93% found just once. The chain combines TRBV19 with TRBJ2-7; D assignment may be TRBD1 or TRBD2 (5 bases each). This receptor was taken from a man aged 18 to 29 in good health. Some clones in this sample may be carry-over from other donors' samples. The sequenced sample was naive CD4+ T cells from PBMCs. Documented subset: CD45RA+ positively selected. The CDR3 spells CASSIGAGSSYEQYF. In nucleotides, the CDR3 is TGTGCCAGTAGTATCGGGGCAGGTAGCTCCTACGAGCAGTACTTC.